This T cell receptor (beta chain) was sequenced during a study of blood T cell repertoires in COVID-19. Background on the study: From the United States, Italy and Spain came samples of acute and convalescent COVID-19. The cDNA or gDNA used as material had been derived from T cells, B-cell-depleted T cells, or PBMCs.

Per the study methods: Nucleated cell counts were estimated from reference gene primer amplification. The repertoire was sequenced with immunoSEQ multiplex PCR; TCRdb's copy has only in-frame clones and lacks some. The V and J calls and clone size are taken from that table; D and trimming were inferred from the DNA. The sample contains about 290,000 clones, around 81% of which appear only once. The sequenced sample consisted of peripheral blood. This sequence was found in a woman aged 50 to 60 with active or convalescent COVID-19.

The CDR3 DNA reads TGTGCCTGGAGTAGCGGAGTGGACACTGAAGCTTTCTTT. Protein: CAWSSGVDTEAFF. V usage is TRBV30 and J usage is TRBJ1-1; D is unresolved. CDR3 length: 13 amino acids. CDR1 and CDR2 (germline): GTSNPN, SVGIG (reference sequence). Trimming left V 2 bases short and J 3 bases short, with 10 bases between.